These 14 T cell receptor beta chains share one sample of origin, sequenced in a study of blood T cell repertoires in COVID-19. Libraries were prepared by immunoSEQ multiplex PCR; TCRdb keeps only in-frame clonotypes and omits some of them. The sample shows 450,000 or so clones, 85% to 90% of them seen only once. The specimen was peripheral blood. The receptors were sampled from a man between 18 and 35 years old with COVID-19, enrolled during active disease.

The chain couples TRBV3-1 (or the pseudogene TRBV3-2) to TRBJ2-7; D is perhaps TRBD2 (5 bases). Germline values: CDR1 LGHDT, CDR2 YNNKEL (reference sequence). Trimming cost V 0 bases and J 5 bases, with 8 bases left between them. The CDR3 extends over 13 amino acids. CDR3 amino acids: CASSQEEVHEQYF. The DNA for the CDR3 is TGTGCCAGCAGCCAAGAGGAGGTCCACGAGCAGTACTTC.

J is TRBJ2-7 and V is TRBV7-9; TRBD2 is a possible D gene (5 bases). Between the trimmed V and J ends, which lost 5 bases and 6 bases, there was a span of 11 bases. Per the germline V gene, CDR1 is SEHNR and CDR2 is FQNEAQ (reference sequence). CDR3 length: 12 amino acids. The CDR3 nucleotides are TGTGCCAGCAGCCCCGCGGGTGGCGAGCAGTACTTC. Translated: CASSPAGGEQYF.

J is TRBJ2-3 and V is TRBV14; no firm D call. V was trimmed by 1 base and J by 0 bases, leaving 17 bases between them. The CDR3 totals 18 residues. Germline CDR1 and CDR2: SGHDN and FVKESK. The CDR3: CASSQGGIAVTSTDTQYF. CDR3 in DNA: TGTGCCAGCAGCCAAGGAGGTATAGCTGTTACTAGCACAGATACGCAGTATTTT.

The chain combines TRBV24-1 with TRBJ2-3, with TRBD2 as a possible D gene (6 bases). Germline V gives CDR1 KGHDR, CDR2 SFDVKD. The CDR3 spans 16 residues. Trimming took 5 bases from V and 7 from J, leaving 21 bases between them. The CDR3 DNA sequence: TGTGCCACCAGTGGACGGGGGTTCCTCGACGCTCATACGCAGTATTTT. This codes for CATSGRGFLDAHTQYF.

The V call is TRBV4-1, the J call TRBJ1-1; D perhaps matches TRBD1 (6 bases). In germline, CDR1 is MGHRA, CDR2 YSYEKL. V was shortened by 8 bases and J by 10 bases, with 17 bases between the two germline ends. The CDR3 runs to 12 residues. CDR3 protein: CASRGQRGVAFF. The CDR3, as DNA: TGCGCCAGCCGTGGACAGAGGGGAGTAGCTTTCTTT.

V and J are TRBV11-3 and TRBJ2-7; 9 bases match TRBD2. Looked up from germline, CDR1 is SGHNT and CDR2 is YENEEA. There are 17 residues in the CDR3. V gave up 5 bases and J gave up 0 bases; unmatched junction bases: 11. CDR3 DNA sequence: TGTGCCAGCAGCCCTAGTGGGGGGCGGGAGGGCTCCTACGAGCAGTACTTC. It codes for CASSPSGGREGSYEQYF.

The chain combines TRBV7-2 with TRBJ2-2; a weak D match, TRBD2 (5 bases). From germline, CDR1 is SGHTA and CDR2 FQGNSA. This CDR3 has 14 amino acids. V lost 4 bases, J lost 9 bases, and 15 bases lay in between. The CDR3, as DNA: TGTGCCAGCAGCTCCCCCTGGACTCCTTGGGAGCTGTTTTTT. It translates to CASSSPWTPWELFF.

The gene calls are TRBV6-2 or TRBV6-3 and TRBJ2-7; TRBD2 aligns across 11 bases. Germline loops: CDR1 MNHEY, CDR2 SVGEGT. V dropped 6 bases and J dropped 3; count of bases not matched to a gene: 7. CDR3 size: 15 residues. The CDR3 sequence is CASSGPGTSGYEQYF. CDR3 in DNA: TGTGCCAGCAGCGGACCCGGGACTAGCGGCTACGAGCAGTACTTC.

V usage is TRBV27 and J usage is TRBJ1-2; D unclear. V was trimmed by 7 bases and J by 3 bases, leaving 15 bases between them. This CDR3 has 14 amino acids. Germline loops: CDR1 MNHEY, CDR2 SMNVEV (reference sequence). CDR3 sequence (DNA): TGTGCCAGCAAGCGGTTCGCGCCGGACTATGGCTACACCTTC. Translated: CASKRFAPDYGYTF.

This chain connects TRBV11-2 to TRBJ1-2; 9 bases are a match to TRBD1. This CDR3 is 18 amino acids long. V lost 6 bases, J lost 5 bases, and 19 bases stayed unmatched. Germline V lookup: CDR1 SGHAT, CDR2 FQNNGV. CDR3: CASRKKEGQGMSRYGYTF. CDR3 coding DNA: TGTGCCAGCAGAAAGAAGGAGGGACAGGGCATGTCCCGATATGGCTACACCTTC.

The chain joins TRBV5-5 to TRBJ2-1; maybe TRBD1 (7 bases). The CDR3 loop spans 15 amino acids. V was clipped by 4 bases and J by 9 bases, with 20 bases between them. Germline V gene data show CDR1 as SGHKS and CDR2 as YYEKEE (reference sequence). The CDR3 spells CASSPASRGDGEQFF. As DNA, the CDR3 is TGTGCCAGCAGCCCGGCGTCCAGGGGGGATGGTGAGCAGTTCTTC.

The rearrangement joins TRBV28 to TRBJ1-6, with D unclear. V was cut by 3 bases and J by 6 bases, with 9 bases left in between. The CDR3 loop spans 14 amino acids. Germline-derived CDR1 and CDR2 are MDHEN and SYDVKM. The CDR3 DNA is TGTGCCAGCAGTTTTCCGGGTCCTAATTCACCCCTCCACTTT. This translates into CASSFPGPNSPLHF.

This chain connects TRBV27 to TRBJ2-7, with 10 bases fitting TRBD1. The CDR3 runs 15 residues. The J segment lost 2 bases and the V segment lost 5 bases, leaving 6 bases of the junction unmatched. Germline V CDR1 and CDR2: MNHEY, SMNVEV (reference sequence). As DNA, the CDR3 is TGTGCCAGCAGTCCGTGGACAGGGGGTACCTACGAGCAGTACTTC. This encodes CASSPWTGGTYEQYF.

The rearrangement uses TRBV19 and TRBJ1-1; D gene uncertain. The CDR3 is made up of 16 amino acids. CDR1 and CDR2 (germline): LNHDA, SQIVND (reference sequence). V lost 6 bases, J lost 6 bases, and 23 bases lay in between. The CDR3 spells CASSPLLWEGFSEAFF. The CDR3 region has the DNA TGTGCCAGTAGCCCCCTTCTTTGGGAGGGATTCTCTGAAGCTTTCTTT.